This T cell receptor (beta chain) was captured in a study of cytomegalovirus exposure and HLA in healthy donors. The PCR ran on 60 Vbeta and 13 Jbeta primers. Repertoires were generated with immunoSEQ multiplex PCR, while TCRdb's copy carries only in-frame clones and drops some. Among around 190,000 clones listed, 81% were seen once. The CDR3 length is 14 residues. Per the germline V gene, CDR1 is KGHSH and CDR2 is LQKENI. With 5 bases removed from V and 4 bases from J, the gap between germline ends came to 14 bases. The sequencing input was PBMCs. The receptor comes from a man aged 35 to 55 in good health and CMV-seropositive. The chain joins TRBV18 to TRBJ1-1; D may be TRBD1 (6 bases). The CDR3 loop is CASSSQGRGTEAFF. CDR3 in DNA: TGTGCCAGCTCATCACAGGGTAGGGGCACTGAAGCTTTCTTT. Drawing the rest from reference TRBV18 and TRBJ1-1, the complete variable domain is NAGVMQNPRHLVRRRGQEARLRCSPMKGHSHVYWYRQLPEEGLKFMVYLQKENIIDESGMPKERFSAEFPKEGPSILRIQQVVRGDSAAYFCASSSQGRGTEAFFGQGTRLTVV.